These 27 T cell receptor beta chains were all obtained from the same sample, sequenced in a study of shared clonotypes between healthy human individuals. Naivety among CD8 cells was defined by CD45RO negativity and positive CCR7 selection, thereby excluding terminally differentiated effector memory CD45RA+ cells. Clones were read by immunoSEQ multiplex PCR, and TCRdb kept only the in-frame ones, dropping some. This table holds more than 2 million clones, 93% found once. The sample was naive CD8+ T cells from PBMCs. The origin of the receptors is a man aged 18 to 29 in good health. Some clones in this sample may be carry-over from other donors' samples.

Remarks on this clone: This sample also contains other DNA sequences that code for the same CDR3. The chain employs TRBV5-1 and TRBJ2-7, with D possibly being TRBD2 (5 bases). The CDR3 sequence is 12 residues long. The germline V gene has CDR1 SGHRS and CDR2 YFSETQ. The ends were cut back, 0 bases at V and 4 bases at J, with 5 bases in the middle. The CDR3 sequence: CASSLGGYEQYF. The CDR3 coding sequence is TGCGCCAGCAGCTTGGGAGGGTACGAGCAGTACTTC.

This chain uses TRBV9 with TRBJ1-2; TRBD1 agrees at 9 bases. V was clipped by 0 bases and J by 4 bases; unmatched bases: 10. CDR3 length: 17 residues. The V gene's germline CDR1 is SGDLS and CDR2 YYNGEE. CDR3 nucleotides: TGTGCCAGCAGCGTAGCCGACAGGGGGTTAATTGGCTATGGCTACACCTTC. As protein: CASSVADRGLIGYGYTF.

The gene calls are TRBV10-3 and TRBJ1-2, with 9 bases aligning to TRBD1. This CDR3 comprises 14 residues. Germline V gene lookup returns CDR1 ENHRY and CDR2 SYGVKD. V lost 7 bases and J lost 8; bases outside the gene matches: 11. CDR3 amino acids: CAITRDREAPGYTF. Written as DNA, the CDR3 is TGTGCCATCACTCGGGACAGGGAGGCTCCGGGCTACACCTTC.

This clone was observed a single time. This rearrangement joins TRBV28 to TRBJ1-4, with D maybe TRBD1 (6 bases). The CDR3 is 16 residues long. V gave up 5 bases and J gave up 5 bases, with 18 bases separating them. CDR1 is MDHEN and CDR2 is SYDVKM in the germline V gene. The CDR3 region is CASSTHRGAANEKLFF. The DNA of the CDR3 is TGTGCCAGCAGTACCCATAGGGGGGCTGCGAATGAAAAACTGTTTTTT.

On this clone: The sample holds other DNA sequences that translate to the same CDR3. The chain is built from TRBV9 and TRBJ2-2, with 7 bases matching TRBD1. CDR1 and CDR2 from the germline V gene are SGDLS and YYNGEE. V lost 0 bases to trimming and J lost 4 bases; unmatched junction nucleotides: 3. CDR3 length: 15 residues. The CDR3 loop reads CASSVGRGLTGELFF. The CDR3 nucleotides are TGTGCCAGCAGCGTAGGAAGGGGGCTCACCGGGGAGCTGTTTTTT.

The chain has TRBV2 and TRBJ2-6; a possible D gene is TRBD2 (6 bases). There are 16 residues in the CDR3. The germline V and J ends were trimmed by 2 bases and 4 bases, with 12 bases remaining between them. Germline V gives CDR1 SNHLY, CDR2 FYNNEI. CDR3 sequence reads: CASSEFGGSGANVLTF. CDR3 nucleotide sequence: TGTGCCAGCAGTGAATTCGGGGGTTCCGGGGCCAACGTCCTGACTTTC.

V is TRBV15 and J is TRBJ2-7, with 7 bases matching TRBD2. The CDR3 length is 16 residues. V was clipped by 2 bases and J by 2 bases; unmatched bases: 9. CDR1 LNHNV and CDR2 YYDKDF come from the germline V gene (reference sequence). The CDR3, as DNA: TGTGCCACCAGCAGATCCGTACGGCTAGCGGCCTACGAGCAGTACTTC. Its protein is CATSRSVRLAAYEQYF.

This sequence joins TRBV2 and TRBJ2-7, with a weak D call TRBD2 (6 bases). With 6 bases removed from V and 0 bases from J, the gap between germline ends came to 9 bases. In germline, CDR1 is SNHLY, CDR2 FYNNEI. The CDR3 length is 13 residues. The CDR3 sequence: CASRGGPSYEQYF. The CDR3 coding sequence is TGTGCCAGCAGGGGGGGTCCCTCCTACGAGCAGTACTTC.

The rearrangement links TRBV5-4 to TRBJ1-1, with 7 bases identical to TRBD1. In germline, CDR1 is SGHNT, CDR2 YYREEE (reference sequence). The CDR3 length is 12 residues. Unmatched junction bases numbered 2, after V lost 4 bases and J lost 5 bases. CDR3 in DNA: TGTGCCAGCAGCGTCAGGGGGACTGAAGCTTTCTTT. Residues: CASSVRGTEAFF.

This chain links TRBV30 with TRBJ2-2; D is unclear. Trimming removed 0 bases from V and 1 base from J, with 15 bases in between. There are 17 residues in the CDR3. CDR1 is GTSNPN, CDR2 SVGIG, per germline (reference sequence). The CDR3 reads CAWSVRWTPLNTGELFF. Here the CDR3 DNA reads TGTGCCTGGAGTGTACGGTGGACCCCCCTGAACACCGGGGAGCTGTTTTTT.

This chain uses TRBV27 with TRBJ2-3, with D perhaps matching TRBD2 (5 bases). Trimming removed 6 bases at V and 2 bases at J, with 21 bases between. Germline loops: CDR1 MNHEY, CDR2 SMNVEV (reference sequence). The CDR3 sequence is 17 residues long. The CDR3 sequence: CASRRTPLDLHTDTQYF. The CDR3, as DNA: TGTGCCAGCAGACGCACCCCACTAGACCTGCACACAGATACGCAGTATTTT.

V and J are TRBV28 and TRBJ2-5, with D unclear. The CDR3 sequence is 16 residues long. The germline CDR1 and CDR2 sequences are MDHEN and SYDVKM. V lost 2 bases and J lost 5, with 18 bases in between. The chain's CDR3 is CASSLVVRYPAETQYF. CDR3 DNA sequence: TGTGCCAGCAGTTTAGTAGTTCGCTACCCAGCTGAGACCCAGTACTTC.

This rearrangement joins TRBV11-2 to TRBJ2-1; TRBD1 or TRBD2 may be the D gene (6 bases each). Germline loops: CDR1 SGHAT, CDR2 FQNNGV. The V gene lost 1 base and the J gene lost 2 bases, with 12 bases spanning the gap. The CDR3 consists of 16 residues. The CDR3 protein is CASSLGTGRTYNEQFF. The CDR3 nucleotides read TGTGCCAGCAGCTTAGGCACAGGGAGGACCTACAATGAGCAGTTCTTC.

The chain carries TRBV27 and TRBJ2-7; D might be TRBD2 (6 bases). The germline V gene encodes CDR1 MNHEY and CDR2 SMNVEV (reference sequence). Trimming took off 1 base at V and 5 bases at J, with 12 bases between the two ends. The CDR3 has 14 amino acids. The DNA of the CDR3 is TGTGCCAGCAGTTTATGGGGTAGCGGAGACGAGCAGTACTTC. It is translated as CASSLWGSGDEQYF.

The chain links TRBV7-7 to TRBJ2-2; 10 bases are a match to TRBD1. Germline V CDR1 and CDR2: SSHAT, FNYEAQ (reference sequence). The CDR3 has 14 residues. V trimming: 5 bases; J trimming: 7 bases; junction bases outside the gene matches: 4. CDR3 nucleotide sequence: TGTGCCAGCAGCCAGGGACAGGGGATCGGGGAGCTGTTTTTT. Its protein product is CASSQGQGIGELFF.

The chain recombines TRBV5-1 with TRBJ1-2, with TRBD1 matching over 9 bases. Germline V lookup: CDR1 SGHRS, CDR2 YFSETQ. The CDR3 loop spans 13 amino acids. V shed 5 bases and J 4 bases; nucleotides not matched to a gene: 3. The CDR3 loop reads CASRRTGAYGYTF. CDR3 DNA: TGCGCCAGCAGGCGGACAGGGGCCTATGGCTACACCTTC. Full variable domain (missing parts from reference TRBV5-1 and TRBJ1-2): KAGVTQTPRYLIKTRGQQVTLSCSPISGHRSVSWYQQTPGQGLQFLFEYFSETQRNKGNFPGRFSGRQFSNSRSEMNVSTLELGDSALYLCASRRTGAYGYTFGSGTRLTVV.

The chain joins TRBV2 to TRBJ2-2, with D uncertain. The CDR3 covers 11 residues. Trimming stripped 3 bases from V and 7 bases from J, with 3 bases between. CDR1 and CDR2 (germline): SNHLY, FYNNEI. The CDR3, as DNA: TGTGCCAGCAGTGATGACGGGGAGCTGTTTTTT. Protein product: CASSDDGELFF.

The chain employs TRBV7-9 and TRBJ2-2, with a weak D call TRBD1 (6 bases). Trimming cost V 5 bases and J 4 bases, with 11 bases left between them. Germline assignment: CDR1 SEHNR and CDR2 FQNEAQ (reference sequence). This CDR3 region has 14 residues. This CDR3 reads CASSRDTTTGELFF. The CDR3 bases are TGTGCCAGCAGCCGGGACACCACCACCGGGGAGCTGTTTTTT. The variable domain in full, with the rest retrieved from reference TRBV7-9 and TRBJ2-2, is DTGVSQNPRHKITKRGQNVTFRCDPISEHNRLYWYRQTLGQGPEFLTYFQNEAQLEKSRLLSDRFSAERPKGSFSTLEIQRTEQGDSAMYLCASSRDTTTGELFFGEGSRLTVL.

On this clone: The sample holds other DNA sequences that translate to the same CDR3. This sequence joins TRBV29-1 and TRBJ2-3, with 10 bases aligning to TRBD1. V shed 3 bases and J 3 bases; nucleotides not matched to a gene: 6. Germline values: CDR1 SQVTM, CDR2 ANQGSEA. The CDR3 runs 15 residues. In DNA, the CDR3 is TGCAGCGTTGAGGAGACAGGGGGCGGGACAGATACGCAGTATTTT. Translation gives CSVEETGGGTDTQYF.

This clone was detected once. The genes are TRBV5-1 and TRBJ2-1; D is unresolved. The V end was cut by 1 base, the J end by 5 bases, with 16 bases between. Germline CDR1 and CDR2: SGHRS and YFSETQ. The CDR3 is 16 residues long. Here the CDR3 reads CASSLFSLFKNNEQFF. CDR3 coding DNA: TGCGCCAGCAGCTTGTTTTCCCTATTCAAAAACAATGAGCAGTTCTTC.

This rearrangement joins TRBV20-1 to TRBJ2-1; possible D gene TRBD2, 6 bases. The V end was cut by 3 bases, the J end by 9 bases, with 9 bases between. The CDR3 runs 11 residues. Germline CDR1 and CDR2: DFQATT and SNEGSKA (reference sequence). The CDR3 sequence: CSASLGGEQFF. CDR3 bases: TGCAGTGCTAGTTTGGGGGGTGAGCAGTTCTTC.

The V call is TRBV7-9, the J call TRBJ1-2, with TRBD1 identical over 10 bases. This CDR3 region has 15 residues. CDR1 is SEHNR, CDR2 FQNEAQ, per germline (reference sequence). The J segment lost 6 bases and the V segment lost 1 base, leaving 5 bases of the junction unmatched. The CDR3 region is CASSLVDRGHHGYTF. Written as DNA, the CDR3 is TGTGCCAGCAGCTTAGTCGACAGGGGGCACCATGGCTACACCTTC.

The V and J genes are TRBV6-5 and TRBJ1-5; no clear D. This CDR3 has 14 residues. Germline CDR1 reads MNHEY; CDR2 reads SVGAGI. V lost 6 bases, J lost 5 bases, and 14 bases lay in between. The CDR3 reads CASRTHLGDQPQHF. The CDR3 DNA is TGTGCCAGCAGGACTCATTTAGGTGATCAGCCCCAGCATTTT.

This clone was detected only once. The chain joins TRBV4-3 to TRBJ2-7; 8 bases are shared with TRBD1. CDR3 size: 15 residues. J was trimmed by 4 bases and V by 0 bases; bases with no gene match: 5. In germline, CDR1 is LGHNA, CDR2 YSLEER. As DNA, the CDR3 is TGCGCCAGCAGCCAAGAAGACAGGGGATGGTACGAGCAGTACTTC. Encoded protein: CASSQEDRGWYEQYF.

The chain carries TRBV2 and TRBJ2-3; TRBD2 is a possible D gene (5 bases). The germline V and J ends were trimmed by 3 bases and 0 bases, with 13 bases remaining between them. Germline CDR1 and CDR2: SNHLY and FYNNEI. CDR3 length: 16 amino acids. CDR3 bases: TGTGCCAGCAGTGATGCGGCGGGTGGAAGCACAGATACGCAGTATTTT. Translated: CASSDAAGGSTDTQYF.

The rearrangement links TRBV28 to TRBJ2-7; no definite D call. From germline, CDR1 is MDHEN and CDR2 SYDVKM. Trimming took off 2 bases at V and 3 bases at J, with 8 bases between the two ends. This CDR3 is built from 13 residues. The CDR3 sequence: CASSLRHNYEQYF. DNA of the CDR3: TGTGCCAGCAGTTTACGGCATAACTACGAGCAGTACTTC. Full variable domain (outside the CDR3, taken from reference TRBV28 and TRBJ2-7): DVKVTQSSRYLVKRTGEKVFLECVQDMDHENMFWYRQDPGLGLRLIYFSYDVKMKEKGDIPEGYSVSREKKERFSLILESASTNQTSMYLCASSLRHNYEQYFGPGTRLTVT.

The chain combines TRBV6-6 with TRBJ2-2; D gene unclear. The CDR3 sequence is 16 residues long. Germline values: CDR1 MNHNY, CDR2 SVGAGI (reference sequence). The V end lost 1 base, the J end lost 0 bases, and 9 bases lay between the germline ends. The CDR3: CASSYFDVANTGELFF. The CDR3 DNA reads as TGTGCCAGCAGTTACTTCGACGTCGCGAACACCGGGGAGCTGTTTTTT.